This entry features one T cell receptor (beta chain) sequence. Its antigen is not identified. The PCR employed 60 Vbeta primers together with 13 Jbeta primers. TCRdb keeps only in-frame clones here, not all; method: immunoSEQ multiplex PCR. This sample carries nearly 110,000 clones, 55% to 85% of them seen once, and the ten largest clones take about 8%. This specimen belongs to a study of cytomegalovirus exposure and HLA in healthy donors. Study summary: Within an early data release were about 80 million unique TCRs drawn from HLA-typed donors. General observations from the study: CMV antigen specificity was confirmed in vitro for three CMV-associated chains.

Unrecorded immune exposure was likely among donors, who were nominally healthy when sampled. This CDR3 region has 15 residues. V lost 0 bases, J lost 4 bases, and 9 bases lay in between. The germline V gene encodes CDR1 MNHEY and CDR2 SVGAGI. The sequencing sample was made of PBMCs. The origin of this receptor is a young man in good health and CMV-seronegative. V gene TRBV6-5 combines with J gene TRBJ2-2; D not certain. The CDR3 sequence is CASSYSAGSTGELFF. Here the CDR3 DNA reads TGTGCCAGCAGTTACTCGGCAGGTAGCACCGGGGAGCTGTTTTTT.